This T cell receptor (beta chain) derives from a study of T-cell memory formation after mild COVID-19. General study points: Among clones peaking at day 37 in the second wave, SARS-CoV-2 specificity remained unconfirmed.

TCR alpha and TCR beta cDNA libraries carrying sample barcodes and UMIs came from 5'RACE with constant-segment primers. TCRdb re-called the 5' RACE reads through MiXCR, storing one row per CDR3 protein. The sample includes 500,000 to 650,000 distinct CDR3 sequences, about 22% of them seen just once. Trimming left V 6 bases short and J 0 bases short, with 18 bases between. CDR1 KGHSH and CDR2 LQKENI come from the germline V gene. This CDR3 has 17 amino acids. This clonotype appeared a few times. Its antigen is as yet unknown. This TCR came from an adult woman who had mild COVID-19 (a few samples of this study predate the infection). Cell type and time point are not known. The sample was PBMCs or a T cell subset sorted from them (not recorded which). The V call is TRBV18, the J call TRBJ1-5; tentatively, D is TRBD1 (5 bases). CDR3 nucleotide sequence: TGTGCCAGCTCCAACCAAGACAGCCTCAATAGCAATCAGCCCCAGCATTTT. This encodes CASSNQDSLNSNQPQHF.